This T cell receptor (beta chain) was identified during a study of T cell responses to AZD1222 COVID-19 vaccine. Study overall: Pooling covered second doses at about 4 or about 12 weeks.

Trimming left V 7 bases short and J 0 bases short, with 12 bases between. Germline lookup yields CDR1 MDHEN and CDR2 SYDVKM. The CDR3 runs 14 residues. TCRdb's table, derived via immunoSEQ multiplex PCR, lists solely in-frame clones and lacks some. This table has approximately 260,000 clones, approximately 93% appearing once. This sample comprised peripheral blood, obtained on day 0 of AZD1222 vaccination. The chain uses TRBV28 and TRBJ1-2, with D uncertain. The receptor was derived from an adult in good health. CDR3 region: CASTPRRANYGYTF. In nucleotides, the CDR3 is TGTGCCAGCACCCCAAGGCGGGCTAACTATGGCTACACCTTC.